This TCR beta chain was identified in a study of identical twins. Addition of a universal primer site occurred through template switching, and cDNA carried unique molecular identifiers. One entry per CDR3 protein, called by TCRdb with MiXCR from the 5' RACE reads. Altogether about 530,000 distinct CDR3 sequences are present, 12% to 15% being singletons, with the ten largest covering 0.44%. Healthy Caucasians alone served as donors. This same sample was also taken into another study, of yellow fever vaccine responses in identical twins.

The clonotype was recovered from a woman aged 18-35 years in good health. Source material: CD4+ T cells sorted from blood.

The CDR3 DNA is TGTGCCAGCAGCTTGAAAGTGAGCAGGGGACGAGAGACCCAGTACTTC. This encodes CASSLKVSRGRETQYF. V gene TRBV5-5 combines with J gene TRBJ2-5; possible D gene TRBD1, 6 bases. This CDR3 has 16 residues. V gave up 1 base and J gave up 4 bases, with 17 bases separating them. Germline lookup yields CDR1 SGHKS and CDR2 YYEKEE (reference sequence). Filled out from reference TRBV5-5 and TRBJ2-5, the complete variable domain reads DAGVTQSPTHLIKTRGQQVTLRCSPISGHKSVSWYQQVLGQGPQFIFQYYEKEERGRGNFPDRFSARQFPNYSSELNVNALLLGDSALYLCASSLKVSRGRETQYFGPGTRLLVL.